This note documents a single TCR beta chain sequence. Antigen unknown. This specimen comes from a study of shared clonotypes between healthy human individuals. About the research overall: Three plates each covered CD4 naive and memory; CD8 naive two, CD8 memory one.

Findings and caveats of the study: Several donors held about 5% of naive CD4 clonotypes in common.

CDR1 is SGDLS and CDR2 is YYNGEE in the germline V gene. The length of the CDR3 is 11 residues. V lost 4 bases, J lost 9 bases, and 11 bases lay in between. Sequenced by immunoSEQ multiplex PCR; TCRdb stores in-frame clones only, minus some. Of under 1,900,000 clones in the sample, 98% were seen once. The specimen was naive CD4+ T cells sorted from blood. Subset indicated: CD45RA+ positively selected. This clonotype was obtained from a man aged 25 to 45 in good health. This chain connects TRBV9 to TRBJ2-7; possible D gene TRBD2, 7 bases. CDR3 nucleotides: TGTGCCAGCAGCCCGGGGGGCGTGCAGTACTTC. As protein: CASSPGGVQYF.